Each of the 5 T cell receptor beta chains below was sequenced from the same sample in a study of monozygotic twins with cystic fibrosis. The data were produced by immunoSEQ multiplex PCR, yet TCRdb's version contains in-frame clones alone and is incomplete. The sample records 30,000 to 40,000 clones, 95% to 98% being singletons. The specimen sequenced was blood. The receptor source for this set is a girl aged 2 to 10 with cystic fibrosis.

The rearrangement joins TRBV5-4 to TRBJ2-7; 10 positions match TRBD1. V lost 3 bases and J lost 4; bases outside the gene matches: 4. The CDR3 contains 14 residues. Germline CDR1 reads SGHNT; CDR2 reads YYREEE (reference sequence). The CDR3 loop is CASSSPGQGYEQYF. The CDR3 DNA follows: TGTGCCAGCAGCTCGCCGGGACAGGGGTACGAGCAGTACTTC.

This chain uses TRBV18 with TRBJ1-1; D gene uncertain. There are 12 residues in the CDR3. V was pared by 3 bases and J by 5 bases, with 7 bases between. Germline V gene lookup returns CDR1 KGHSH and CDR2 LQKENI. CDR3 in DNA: TGTGCCAGCTCACCGGAGGGTACTGAAGCTTTCTTT. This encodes CASSPEGTEAFF.

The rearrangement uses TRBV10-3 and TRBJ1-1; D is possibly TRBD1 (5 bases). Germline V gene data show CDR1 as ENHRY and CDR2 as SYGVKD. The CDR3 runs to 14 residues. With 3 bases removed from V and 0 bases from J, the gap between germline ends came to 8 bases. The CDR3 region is CAISDGTMNTEAFF. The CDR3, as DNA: TGTGCCATCAGTGATGGGACCATGAACACTGAAGCTTTCTTT.

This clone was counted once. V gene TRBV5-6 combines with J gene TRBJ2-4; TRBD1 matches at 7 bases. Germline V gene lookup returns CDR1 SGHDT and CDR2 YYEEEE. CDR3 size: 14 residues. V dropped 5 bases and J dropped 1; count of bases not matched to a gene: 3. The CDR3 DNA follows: TGTGCCAGCAGTAAGACAGGGGCCAAAAACATTCAGTACTTC. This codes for CASSKTGAKNIQYF.

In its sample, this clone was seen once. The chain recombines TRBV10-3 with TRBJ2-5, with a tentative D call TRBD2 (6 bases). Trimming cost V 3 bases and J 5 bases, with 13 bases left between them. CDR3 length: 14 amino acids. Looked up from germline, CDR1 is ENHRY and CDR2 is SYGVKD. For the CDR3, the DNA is TGTGCCATCAGTGATCTGACTAGTGGGGAGACCCAGTACTTC. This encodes CAISDLTSGETQYF.